This paragraph reports one TCR beta chain. What antigen it recognizes has not been identified. No much larger clone is present one base from it, and per-base qualities are unavailable. The time point label here, explained by the study, means: baseline before first vaccination. Vaccinee samples were obtained from the UK trials COV001 and COV002, which included a single-blind randomized controlled phase 2/3 trial of AZD1222 (ChAdOx1 nCoV-19) in healthy adults. For TCRbeta chain sequencing, PBMC samples were collected from trial participants at day 0 and at day 28 after the second dose. The data are from a study of T cell responses to AZD1222 COVID-19 vaccine listed by TCRdb under 2021. Notes on the research overall: AZD1222 recipients whose second dose came at about 4 weeks and those whose second dose came at about 12 weeks were combined into one group, since spike-specific TCR depth and breadth did not differ between the two schedules. TCR sequencing covered over 230 trial participants: about 210 given two doses of AZD1222 and around 25 given two doses of MenACWY control vaccine. Trial participants were enrolled by age into 18-55, 56-69 and 70-plus year subgroups, with around 150, 28 and 57 TCR-sequenced participants respectively. Paper-wide results and their limitations: Epitopes outside the regions mutated in the B.1.351 and B.1.1.7 variants were reportedly recognized by nearly half of the unique spike-specific TCRs. The whole spike protein was spanned by vaccine-associated CD4 TCRs, and dominant responses were seen in regions 160-218 and 743-854. Only five or six AZD1222 recipients were SARS-CoV-2 seropositive at baseline, limiting conclusions about previously exposed vaccinees. The 56-69-year group was small, and its depth increase did not reach significance, likely because of low power. Spike-specific TCR breadth and depth rose significantly after two AZD1222 doses compared with day 0 and with MenACWY recipients. Because no samples from the day 14 peak response were available, repertoires could be characterized only after the peak T cell response. Participants were mostly white British and included more females than males, and it was suggested by the authors that clonal diversity may have been underestimated.

Sequences MNHEY (CDR1) and SVGAGI (CDR2) are obtained from the germline V gene. V is cut by 2 bases and J by 6 bases, and the space between the germline ends is 10 bases. From the cysteine up to the phenylalanine, the CDR3 has a length of 13 residues. Solely the CDR3 DNA is kept, with 39 bases framed from the first base. The CDR3 regions of human TCRbeta chains were analyzed by immunosequencing. Under the source paper's analysis protocol: Repertoire TCRs were checked for matches against a reference library of SARS-CoV-2-specific TCRs that had been generated using the MIRA antigen-specificity platform. Breadth meant the fraction of unique TCRs that were SARS-CoV-2-associated, whereas depth meant the fraction of total T cells that were SARS-CoV-2-associated. Each spike-specific TCR was assigned to its reactive spike region and to a CD4 or CD8 class using the MIRA data. Log10-transformed breadth and depth values were compared by one-way ANOVA with Sidak's multiple comparisons tests. In TCRdb, the immuneACCESS table is reduced to in-frame sequences with V and J assigned. These tables do not hold every clone; where another copy was compared, an unresolved V gene accounts for under half, and the others remain unexplained. V, J and clone size are those of that table, while D and trimming were read from the DNA. Present in this sample are under 75,000 clones, roughly 84% of which were seen just once. The top ten clonotypes cover 15% to 20% of the sample.

The V gene is TRBV6-5 and the J gene is TRBJ1-2; too little of a D gene remains to name it. Sequenced material: peripheral blood, taken on day 0 of AZD1222 vaccination. The TCR was taken from an adult in good health. At the DNA level, the sequence is TGTGCCAGCAGTTACATGGCGAATAATGGCTACACCTTC. This encodes CASSYMANNGYTF.